Presented here are 7 T cell receptor beta chains from one specimen sequenced in a study of cytomegalovirus exposure and HLA in healthy donors. This PCR relied on a set of 60 Vbeta primers and 13 Jbeta primers. Method: immunoSEQ multiplex PCR; TCRdb's copy keeps in-frame clones and lacks some. This sample yields some 120,000 clones, of which about three quarters are seen a single time; roughly 3.2% belongs to the top ten. The sequenced sample was PBMCs. These receptors all stem from a man in his thirties or forties in good health and CMV-seronegative.

V is TRBV29-1 and J is TRBJ2-2; tentatively, D is TRBD1 (5 bases). V lost 6 bases and J lost 5, with 10 bases in between. The CDR3 has 12 residues. Germline loops: CDR1 SQVTM, CDR2 ANQGSEA. The CDR3 DNA sequence: TGCAGCGTCGAGACAGCTACCGGGGAGCTGTTTTTT. This encodes CSVETATGELFF.

CDR3 loop: CSVDFQNTGELFF. DNA of the CDR3: TGCAGCGTGGACTTTCAGAACACCGGGGAGCTGTTTTTT. This chain uses TRBV29-1 with TRBJ2-2; maybe TRBD2 (5 bases). Between the trimmed V and J ends, which lost 6 bases and 1 base, there was a span of 9 bases. From germline, CDR1 is SQVTM and CDR2 ANQGSEA. This CDR3 comprises 13 residues.

V usage is TRBV6-5 and J usage is TRBJ2-7; weak D call: TRBD1 (6 bases). Germline V CDR1 and CDR2: MNHEY, SVGAGI. Trimming took 0 bases from V and 2 from J, leaving 11 bases between them. The CDR3 loop spans 15 amino acids. The CDR3 bases are TGTGCCAGCAGTTACTCGGGGGCCAAAGCCTACGAGCAGTACTTC. The encoded protein is CASSYSGAKAYEQYF.

A few counts support this clone. The J gene is TRBJ2-5, the V gene TRBV27; 9 bases line up with TRBD2. The CDR3 sequence is 16 residues long. Trimming cost V 3 bases and J 5 bases; bases outside gene matches: 10. The V gene's germline CDR1 is MNHEY and CDR2 SMNVEV (reference sequence). The CDR3 protein is CASSFLRRGGRETQYF. As DNA, the CDR3 is TGTGCCAGCAGTTTTCTCCGGCGGGGGGGCCGGGAGACCCAGTACTTC.

The chain links TRBV29-1 to TRBJ2-2; TRBD2 agrees at 8 bases. The CDR3 contains 15 residues. V was pared by 2 bases and J by 6 bases, with 8 bases of the junction left unmatched. Germline CDR1 and CDR2: SQVTM and ANQGSEA. In nucleotides, the CDR3 is TGCAGCGTTGAAAGGTTAGCGGGAAGGCCCGGGGAGCTGTTTTTT. This codes for CSVERLAGRPGELFF.

The J gene is TRBJ2-7, the V gene TRBV18; 10 positions match TRBD2. The germline CDR1 and CDR2 sequences are KGHSH and LQKENI. The CDR3 covers 16 residues. The V gene end was trimmed by 2 bases and the J gene end by 5 bases; junction bases not matched to a gene: 9. For the CDR3, the DNA is TGTGCCAGCTCACCAGCCCAGCGGGGGGGCCGAAACGAGCAGTACTTC. This codes for CASSPAQRGGRNEQYF. The full variable domain, in which reference TRBV18 and TRBJ2-7 provide the parts outside the CDR3, is NAGVMQNPRHLVRRRGQEARLRCSPMKGHSHVYWYRQLPEEGLKFMVYLQKENIIDESGMPKERFSAEFPKEGPSILRIQQVVRGDSAAYFCASSPAQRGGRNEQYFGPGTRLTVT.

The rearrangement uses TRBV19 and TRBJ2-7; tentatively, D is TRBD2 (6 bases). The CDR3 runs 11 residues. The germline gives CDR1 LNHDA, CDR2 SQIVND (reference sequence). V lost 8 bases and J lost 3, with 8 bases in between. CDR3 DNA sequence: TGTGCCAGTTCCGGGAGCTACGAGCAGTACTTC. Residues: CASSGSYEQYF.